This T cell receptor beta chain was obtained from a study of siplizumab effects on memory and regulatory T cells. Assay used: immunoSEQ multiplex PCR; TCRdb lists only in-frame clones, some missing. The sample records some 110,000 clones, roughly 94% being singletons. V shed 0 bases and J 0 bases; nucleotides not matched to a gene: 3. The germline V gene has CDR1 SGHRS and CDR2 YFSETQ. The CDR3 totals 16 residues. Study-level points and caveats: The study found naive T cells seemingly more diverse than memory cells and seemingly major alloresponse contributors.

As for this clone: Its specificity is not known.

This receptor was obtained from a human donor in good health. The specimen was non-Treg CD4+ T cells sorted from blood. The chain has TRBV5-1 and TRBJ2-3, with 8 nucleotides matching TRBD2. CDR3 amino acids: CASSLGGGQSTDTQYF. As DNA, the CDR3 is TGCGCCAGCAGCTTGGGCGGGGGGCAGAGCACAGATACGCAGTATTTT.